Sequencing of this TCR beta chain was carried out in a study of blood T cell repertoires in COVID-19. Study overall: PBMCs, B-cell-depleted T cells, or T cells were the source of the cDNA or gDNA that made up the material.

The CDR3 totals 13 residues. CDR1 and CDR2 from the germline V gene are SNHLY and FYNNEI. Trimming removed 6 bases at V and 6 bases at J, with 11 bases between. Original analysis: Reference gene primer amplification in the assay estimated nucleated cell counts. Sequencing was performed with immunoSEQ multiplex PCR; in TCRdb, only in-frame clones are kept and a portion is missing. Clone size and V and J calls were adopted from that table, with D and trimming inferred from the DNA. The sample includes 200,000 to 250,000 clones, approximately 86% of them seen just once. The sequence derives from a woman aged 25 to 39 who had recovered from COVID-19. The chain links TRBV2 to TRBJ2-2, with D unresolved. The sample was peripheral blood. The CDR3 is CASRQVTSGELFF. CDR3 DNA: TGTGCCAGCAGGCAGGTGACATCCGGGGAGCTGTTTTTT.